In its sample, the clone carrying this T cell receptor beta chain was seen many times. Its antigen is undetermined. Unique molecular identifiers were incorporated during preparation of the TCRbeta library. MiXCR was run by TCRdb on the PCR reads, yielding one entry per CDR3 protein. The profile shows around 200,000 distinct CDR3 sequences, about 11% of them singletons. The data are from a study of T-cell reconstitution after alpha-beta-depleted transplantation in children. The J segment lost 1 base and the V segment lost 2 bases, leaving 6 bases of the junction unmatched. Germline loops: CDR1 SGHTA, CDR2 FQGNSA. The CDR3 consists of 16 residues. Study results and caveats: It was surviving recipient T cells and thymic progenitors that gave some patients high TCRbeta diversity at day 60.

The TCR was taken from a child under two years old with acute myeloid leukemia, due to receive a stem cell transplant. This chain links TRBV7-2 with TRBJ1-2; the match to TRBD1 covers 8 bases. The specimen comprised PBMCs, sampled before TCRalphabeta/CD19-depleted stem cell transplant. CDR3 sequence reads: CASSLTPGGVNYGYTF. The CDR3 DNA reads as TGTGCCAGCAGCTTAACCCCAGGGGGCGTTAACTATGGCTACACCTTC.